Given below is one TCR beta chain in context. Its antigen is still unknown. A junction end diverges from the germline sequence, so it may reflect a read error. The data derive from a study of blood T cells in healthy people across ages. The CDR3 consists of 13 residues. Per the germline V gene, CDR1 is PRHDT and CDR2 is FYEKMQ (reference sequence). Through a sample-barcoded 5' primer and a J-beta primer mix, a second PCR was run for about 6 to 12 cycles. From the 5' RACE reads, TCRdb called clonotypes with MiXCR, one entry per CDR3 protein. The table records approximately 820,000 distinct CDR3 sequences, more than 40% of them present only once. Per-sample yields of isolated PBMCs were at least 6 million. The study's findings and limits: With naive T cell percentage, TCR beta diversity showed a strong correlation.

This clonotype was obtained from a man between 60 and 75 years old in good health. This rearrangement joins TRBV13 to TRBJ1-1; D ambiguous. Sequencing was performed on blood. Written as DNA, the CDR3 is TGTGCCGGCAGCTTGCGACAGAACACTGAAGCTTTCTTT. As protein: CAGSLRQNTEAFF.